Given below is one T cell receptor beta chain in context. Its antigen remains unknown. The entry originates in a study of T cells after posttransplantation cyclophosphamide. The CDR3 totals 13 residues. Germline V gene data show CDR1 as SGDLS and CDR2 as YYNGEE. Trimming took 4 bases from V and 6 from J, leaving 13 bases between them. Study observations and caveats: TRB overlap between skin or GI tissue T cells and blood was limited. Later post-transplant blood repertoires were often dominated by donor CD8+ memory clones. After PTCy, TRB diversity resembled that of CNI/methotrexate controls.

Profiling relied on immunoSEQ multiplex PCR, and the TCRdb table lists in-frame clones only, not all of them. The table records tens of thousands of clones, roughly nine tenths of them present only once. The chain has TRBV9 and TRBJ1-2, with D possibly TRBD1 on 5 matching bases. Sequences were obtained from PBMCs. This TCR was sampled from a woman between 50 and 59 years old in good health and a related stem cell transplant donor. CDR3 nucleotides: TGTGCCAGCAGCCCGGGGGGAGGGGATGGCTACACCTTC. Translated: CASSPGGGDGYTF.